In this sample, the clone carrying this T cell receptor beta chain turned up a few times. Its cognate antigen is unknown. The data derive from a study of cytomegalovirus exposure and HLA in healthy donors. The study's findings and limits: According to reports, the classifier identified cytomegalovirus status with high specificity and sensitivity. Later analysis demonstrated an association between a missense DCLRE1C variant and TCR beta V- and J-gene trimming.

The CDR3 is made up of 15 amino acids. Per the germline V gene, CDR1 is SGHNT and CDR2 is YYREEE (reference sequence). V lost 4 bases and J 3 bases, leaving 16 bases between the germline ends. Use of 60 Vbeta and 13 Jbeta primers characterized the PCR. The repertoire was sequenced with immunoSEQ multiplex PCR; TCRdb's copy has only in-frame clones and lacks some. The top ten hold about 1.2% of the sample, which has approximately 89,000 clones, 69% seen once. Sequenced input: PBMCs. This TCR was sampled from a female donor in good health and CMV-seronegative. The chain employs TRBV5-4 and TRBJ1-1; weak D call: TRBD1 (6 bases). The CDR3 DNA sequence: TGTGCCAGCAGCCCAAATCCAGGGGTGGACACTGAAGCTTTCTTT. It translates to CASSPNPGVDTEAFF.